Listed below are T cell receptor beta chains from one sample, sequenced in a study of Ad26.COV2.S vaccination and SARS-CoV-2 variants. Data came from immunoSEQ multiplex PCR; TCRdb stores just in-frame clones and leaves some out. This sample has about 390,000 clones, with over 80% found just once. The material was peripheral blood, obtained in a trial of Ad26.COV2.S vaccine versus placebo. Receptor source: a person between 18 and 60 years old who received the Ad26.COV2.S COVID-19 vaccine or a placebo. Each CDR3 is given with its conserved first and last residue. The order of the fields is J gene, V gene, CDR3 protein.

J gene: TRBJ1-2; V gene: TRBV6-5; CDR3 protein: CASSYSTANYGYTF
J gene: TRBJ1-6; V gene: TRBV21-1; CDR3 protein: CASIQGPLYNSPLHF
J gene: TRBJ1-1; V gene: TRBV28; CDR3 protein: CASSFRRLVMNTEAFF
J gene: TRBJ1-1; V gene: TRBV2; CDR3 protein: CASRETAISEAFF
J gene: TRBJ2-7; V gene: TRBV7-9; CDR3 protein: CASSLGGRGHHYSYEQYF
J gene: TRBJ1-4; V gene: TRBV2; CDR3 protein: CATRDRGYLNEKLFF
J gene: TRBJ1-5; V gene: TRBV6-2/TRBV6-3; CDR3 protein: CASSYSNDNQPQHF
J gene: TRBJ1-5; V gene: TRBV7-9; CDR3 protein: CASSLLPDTSNQPQHF
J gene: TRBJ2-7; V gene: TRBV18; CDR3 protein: CASSPRGAVSYEQYF
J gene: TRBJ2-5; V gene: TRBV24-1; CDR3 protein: CATAAGETQYF
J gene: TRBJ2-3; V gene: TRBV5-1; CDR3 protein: CASTWDRYTDTQYF
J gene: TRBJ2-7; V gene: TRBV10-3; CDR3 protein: CAIKGSLWVGTDEQYF
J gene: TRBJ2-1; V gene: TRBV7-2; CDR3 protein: CASMQYGGSYNEQFF
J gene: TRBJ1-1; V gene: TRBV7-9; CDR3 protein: CASSPGFTEAFF
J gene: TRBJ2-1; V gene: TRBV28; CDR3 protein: CASSPRRITYNEQFF
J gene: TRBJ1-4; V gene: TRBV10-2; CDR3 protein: CASSESGTGSEKLFF